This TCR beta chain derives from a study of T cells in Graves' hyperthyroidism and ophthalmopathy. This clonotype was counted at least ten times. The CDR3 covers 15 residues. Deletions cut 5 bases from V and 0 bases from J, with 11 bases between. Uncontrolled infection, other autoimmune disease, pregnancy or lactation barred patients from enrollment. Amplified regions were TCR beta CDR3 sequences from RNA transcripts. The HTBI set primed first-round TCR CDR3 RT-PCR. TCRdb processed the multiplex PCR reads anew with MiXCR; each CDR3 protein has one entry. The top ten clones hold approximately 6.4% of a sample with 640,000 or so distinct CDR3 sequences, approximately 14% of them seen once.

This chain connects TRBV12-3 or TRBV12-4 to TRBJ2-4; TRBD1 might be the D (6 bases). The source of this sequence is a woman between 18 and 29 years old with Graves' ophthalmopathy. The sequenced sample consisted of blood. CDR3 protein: CASSPTGSAKNIQYF. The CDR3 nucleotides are TGTGCCAGCAGTCCAACAGGGTCAGCCAAAAACATTCAGTACTTC.